This TCR beta chain comes out of a study of early T cells in non-severe SARS-CoV-2 infection. Across the study: Sequencing was performed on bulk RNA from unsorted whole blood, leaving chains unpaired.

The TCR library protocol attached unique molecular identifiers to the individual cDNA molecules. TCRdb re-derived calls from the 5' RACE reads in MiXCR, one entry per CDR3 protein. This sample has tens of thousands of distinct CDR3 sequences, with approximately 12% found just once. Study-wide results and limits: VDJdb-based annotation leaned toward anti-spike CD8 responses and missed private and CD4 specificities.

With 4 bases removed from V and 3 bases from J, the gap between germline ends came to 10 bases. This CDR3 has 14 residues. As for this clonotype: Its antigen is unidentified.

The material sequenced was whole blood. The origin of this receptor is an adult who was a healthcare worker with PCR-confirmed SARS-CoV-2 infection or an uninfected control (not recorded which). V and J are TRBV12-3 or TRBV12-4 and TRBJ1-5; D is possibly TRBD1 (6 bases). CDR3 protein: CASSSDRINQPQHF. DNA of the CDR3: TGTGCCAGCAGTTCCGACAGGATCAATCAGCCCCAGCATTTT.